A single sample is the source of the 25 T cell receptor beta chains below, sequenced in a study of blood T cell repertoires in COVID-19. Clones were sequenced by immunoSEQ multiplex PCR, and TCRdb holds only the in-frame ones, with some missing. The sample holds approximately 100,000 clones, around 85% seen once. Sequencing input: peripheral blood. The source of these receptors is a woman aged 70-85 years with active or convalescent COVID-19.

This clone was seen just once. The chain is built from TRBV11-2 and TRBJ2-7; 8 bases fit TRBD1. The CDR3 runs 15 residues. The trim removed 5 bases at V and 1 base at J, leaving 7 bases unmatched. The germline V gene has CDR1 SGHAT and CDR2 FQNNGV. CDR3 in amino acids: CASSAYRGWSYEQYF. The CDR3 nucleotides read TGTGCCAGCAGCGCCTACAGGGGGTGGTCCTACGAGCAGTACTTC.

The chain uses TRBV21-1 and TRBJ1-4; the DNA was not compared with TRBD1, the D call given in the table. TRBV21-1 is listed as a pseudogene. This CDR3 spans 14 amino acids. CDR3 DNA: TGTGCCAGCAGACCGACAGGAGAGGGGGAAAAACTGTTTTTT. Amino acid sequence: CASRPTGEGEKLFF.

The chain links TRBV7-9 to TRBJ1-3, with TRBD1 matching 8 bases. The CDR3 totals 14 residues. J lost 4 bases, V lost 5 bases, and 4 bases had no gene match. Germline CDR1 SEHNR, CDR2 FQNEAQ (reference sequence). CDR3 protein: CASSDRTGGNTIYF. The CDR3 bases are TGTGCCAGCAGCGATAGGACAGGGGGAAACACCATATATTTT.

The chain is built from TRBV5-4 and TRBJ2-1; TRBD1 matches at 8 bases. The CDR3 spans 13 residues. With 2 bases clipped from V and 10 bases from J, the junction kept 5 bases outside the gene matches. Germline values: CDR1 SGHNT, CDR2 YYREEE (reference sequence). The DNA of the CDR3 is TGTGCCAGCAGCTTTCAGGGGGCGGGAGAGCAGTTCTTC. This codes for CASSFQGAGEQFF.

In this sample, this clone turned up once. This chain connects TRBV6-2 or TRBV6-3 to TRBJ1-1; 7 bases line up with TRBD1. The germline gives CDR1 MNHEY, CDR2 SVGEGT. J gave up 3 bases and V 0 bases, and 7 bases lay outside the gene matches. CDR3 length: 16 residues. In DNA, the CDR3 is TGTGCCAGCAGTTACTCGATTGGCAGGGGGGACACTGAAGCTTTCTTT. Its protein product is CASSYSIGRGDTEAFF.

This chain uses TRBV5-4 with TRBJ2-1; 9 bases agree with TRBD1. The CDR3 totals 14 residues. V shed 4 bases, J shed 5 bases, and the junction held 4 bases outside the gene matches. In germline, CDR1 is SGHNT, CDR2 YYREEE (reference sequence). CDR3 coding DNA: TGTGCCAGCAGCCCGGGACAGGGCGACAATGAGCAGTTCTTC. As protein: CASSPGQGDNEQFF.

The J gene is TRBJ2-1, the V gene TRBV2; TRBD1 aligns across 7 bases. Per the germline V gene, CDR1 is SNHLY and CDR2 is FYNNEI. Losses at the gene ends were 6 bases for V and 2 bases for J; bases not matched to a gene: 13. CDR3 length: 17 amino acids. Written as DNA, the CDR3 is TGTGCCAGCAGGCCAGACAGGGTCGTATGGGCCTACAATGAGCAGTTCTTC. It specifies CASRPDRVVWAYNEQFF.

This sequence joins TRBV4-3 and TRBJ2-1, with 9 bases matching TRBD1. The CDR3 length is 13 residues. Germline CDR1 reads LGHNA; CDR2 reads YSLEER. Trimming cost V 2 bases and J 15 bases; bases outside gene matches: 8. The CDR3 spells CASSQSGQGNLFF. The CDR3 DNA reads as TGCGCCAGCAGCCAATCGGGACAGGGAAACCTGTTCTTC.

This clone appeared a single time. The rearrangement links TRBV7-2 to TRBJ2-7; D ambiguous. This CDR3 has 14 amino acids. V shed 1 base and J shed 3 bases, with 10 bases lying between them. Germline V gives CDR1 SGHTA, CDR2 FQGNSA. The CDR3 region is CASSLDSRNYEQYF. CDR3 coding DNA: TGTGCCAGCAGCTTAGATAGCAGAAACTACGAGCAGTACTTC.

This chain uses TRBV30 with TRBJ1-3; D might be TRBD1 (6 bases). The V end was cut by 1 base, the J end by 0 bases, with 10 bases between. Germline V gives CDR1 GTSNPN, CDR2 SVGIG (reference sequence). The CDR3 length is 15 residues. CDR3 coding DNA: TGTGCCTGGAGTGCGGACAGCTTCTCTGGAAACACCATATATTTT. Protein sequence: CAWSADSFSGNTIYF.

The chain links TRBV7-2 to TRBJ2-2; the D gene is possibly TRBD1 (6 bases). The CDR3 has 15 residues. CDR1 is SGHTA, CDR2 FQGNSA, per germline. V was cut by 8 bases and J by 2 bases, with 15 bases left in between. Here the CDR3 reads CASGSGTSNTGELFF. The CDR3 nucleotides are TGTGCCAGCGGTTCCGGGACAAGTAACACCGGGGAGCTGTTTTTT.

The chain uses TRBV4-2 and TRBJ2-1, with TRBD2 matching over 9 bases. The CDR3 runs to 18 residues. Germline CDR1 and CDR2: LGHNA and YNFKEQ. Trimming took 2 bases from V and 7 from J; bases not matched to a gene: 15. As DNA, the CDR3 is TGTGCCAGCAGCCAAAGTCTGCCCCTAGCGGGGTACTTGAATGAGCAGTTCTTC. Amino acid sequence: CASSQSLPLAGYLNEQFF.

The V and J genes are TRBV5-1 and TRBJ2-7; 7 bases are shared with TRBD2. Germline-derived CDR1 and CDR2 are SGHRS and YFSETQ. Trimming took 1 base from V and 4 from J; bases not matched to a gene: 8. The CDR3 has 15 amino acids. The CDR3 DNA reads as TGCGCCAGCAGCTTGAGACAGATCGGGGGGTACGAGCAGTACTTC. This codes for CASSLRQIGGYEQYF.

This clone occurred once. The rearrangement links TRBV10-3 to TRBJ2-3; 13 bases map to TRBD2. The CDR3 length is 14 residues. V shed 7 bases and J 8 bases; nucleotides not matched to a gene: 6. The germline gives CDR1 ENHRY, CDR2 SYGVKD. CDR3 sequence (DNA): TGTGCCATCAACCCGACTAGCGGGAGGTCTACGCAGTATTTT. This encodes CAINPTSGRSTQYF.

The rearrangement links TRBV5-6 to TRBJ1-1, with D possibly TRBD1 on 5 matching bases. V was cut by 0 bases and J by 7 bases, with 13 bases left in between. The V gene's germline CDR1 is SGHDT and CDR2 YYEEEE. This CDR3 region has 14 residues. The DNA for the CDR3 is TGTGCCAGCAGCTTGGGGACCGGGAGGGGTGAAGCTTTCTTT. This codes for CASSLGTGRGEAFF.

The CDR3 nucleotides are TGTGCCAGCAGTTATGAGAGTCAGCCCCAGCATTTT. It is translated as CASSYESQPQHF. The rearrangement uses TRBV2 and TRBJ1-5, with D unresolved. The germline gives CDR1 SNHLY, CDR2 FYNNEI. This CDR3 region has 12 residues. V lost 5 bases to trimming and J lost 6 bases, with 8 bases between them.

With regard to this clone: Other DNA sequences within the sample encode an identical CDR3. J is TRBJ1-1 and V is TRBV5-1; no firm D call. V lost 4 bases and J 3 bases, leaving 10 bases between the germline ends. There are 13 residues in the CDR3. CDR1 is SGHRS and CDR2 is YFSETQ in the germline V gene. As DNA, the CDR3 is TGCGCCAGCAGCCTCAAGCTGGACACTGAAGCTTTCTTT. This translates into CASSLKLDTEAFF.

J is TRBJ1-3 and V is TRBV29-1; possible D gene TRBD1, 5 bases. Trimming pared 1 base from V and 5 bases from J, leaving 15 bases between. CDR3 length: 15 amino acids. Germline V gene lookup returns CDR1 SQVTM and CDR2 ANQGSEA. CDR3: CSVEGDSRSRNTIYF. DNA for the CDR3: TGCAGCGTTGAAGGAGACAGTCGGTCAAGAAACACCATATATTTT.

The chain links TRBV2 to TRBJ1-5; 9 nucleotides line up with TRBD1. CDR3 size: 16 residues. V lost 4 bases, J lost 2 bases, and 6 bases stayed unmatched. Germline V lookup: CDR1 SNHLY, CDR2 FYNNEI. The CDR3 DNA reads as TGTGCCAGCAGTGCCAGGGACAGGGTCGGCAATCAGCCCCAGCATTTT. Protein sequence: CASSARDRVGNQPQHF.

The genes are TRBV3-1 (or the pseudogene TRBV3-2) and TRBJ2-2, with D perhaps matching TRBD2 (6 bases). CDR1 is LGHDT, CDR2 YNNKEL, per germline (reference sequence). The CDR3 spans 16 residues. V shed 1 base and J shed 1 base, with 10 bases lying between them. The CDR3 reads CASSQGGVGNTGELFF. CDR3 nucleotides: TGTGCCAGCAGCCAAGGCGGGGTTGGGAACACCGGGGAGCTGTTTTTT.

This clone was seen a few times. The chain joins TRBV5-1 to TRBJ2-3; 7 bases align to TRBD2. Germline CDR1 SGHRS, CDR2 YFSETQ. Trimming removed 4 bases from V and 4 bases from J; junction bases left unmatched: 0. This CDR3 has 12 amino acids. CDR3 coding DNA: TGCGCCAGCAGCCGGGAGGCAGATACGCAGTATTTT. Translating gives CASSREADTQYF.

This chain uses TRBV18 with TRBJ2-3, with D uncertain. Trimming pared 2 bases from V and 2 bases from J, leaving 8 bases between. Looked up from germline, CDR1 is KGHSH and CDR2 is LQKENI. This CDR3 comprises 14 residues. The CDR3 sequence: CASSPFQITDTQYF. The CDR3 bases are TGTGCCAGCTCACCATTTCAGATCACAGATACGCAGTATTTT.

The V and J genes are TRBV5-1 and TRBJ2-3, with 12 nucleotides matching TRBD2. CDR3 length: 15 residues. Unmatched junction bases numbered 3, after V lost 4 bases and J lost 3 bases. Germline CDR1 is SGHRS and CDR2 is YFSETQ. CDR3 sequence: CASSRTSGNTDTQYF. The CDR3 region has the DNA TGCGCCAGCAGCAGGACTAGCGGGAATACAGATACGCAGTATTTT.

This rearrangement joins TRBV5-1 to TRBJ2-7; 9 bases agree with TRBD2. CDR1 SGHRS and CDR2 YFSETQ come from the germline V gene. The CDR3 runs 17 residues. V was pared by 0 bases and J by 7 bases, with 14 bases of the junction left unmatched. CDR3 nucleotides: TGCGCCAGCAGCTTGGGGTCTAGCGGGGCCCGGTCGGGGGAGCAGTACTTC. This encodes CASSLGSSGARSGEQYF.

The chain employs TRBV5-6 and TRBJ2-1; TRBD2 aligns across 10 bases. The germline V gene has CDR1 SGHDT and CDR2 YYEEEE. V gave up 5 bases and J gave up 4 bases; unmatched junction bases: 9. This CDR3 has 16 residues. The CDR3 region is CASRAIAGGRYNEQFF. The CDR3 nucleotides read TGTGCCAGCAGGGCAATAGCGGGAGGTAGATACAATGAGCAGTTCTTC.